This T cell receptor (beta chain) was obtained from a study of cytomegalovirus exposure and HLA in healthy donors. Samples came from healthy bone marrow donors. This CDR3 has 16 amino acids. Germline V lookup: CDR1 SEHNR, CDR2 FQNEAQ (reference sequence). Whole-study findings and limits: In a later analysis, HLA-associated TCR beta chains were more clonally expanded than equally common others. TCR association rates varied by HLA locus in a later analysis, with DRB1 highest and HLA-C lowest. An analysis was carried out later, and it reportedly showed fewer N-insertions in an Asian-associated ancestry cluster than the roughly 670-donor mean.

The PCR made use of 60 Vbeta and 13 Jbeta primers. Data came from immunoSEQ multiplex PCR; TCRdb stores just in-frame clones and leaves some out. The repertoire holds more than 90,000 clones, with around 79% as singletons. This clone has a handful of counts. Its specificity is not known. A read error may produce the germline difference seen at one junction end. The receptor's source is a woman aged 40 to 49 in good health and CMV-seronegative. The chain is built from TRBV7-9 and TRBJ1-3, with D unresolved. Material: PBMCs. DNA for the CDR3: TGTTCCAGCAGTCTAGGAGGGATCCCATCTGGAAACACCATATATTTT. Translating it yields CSSSLGGIPSGNTIYF. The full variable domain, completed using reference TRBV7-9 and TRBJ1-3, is DTGVSQNPRHKITKRGQNVTFRCDPISEHNRLYWYRQTLGQGPEFLTYFQNEAQLEKSRLLSDRFSAERPKGSFSTLEIQRTEQGDSAMYLCSSSLGGIPSGNTIYFGEGSWLTVV.